This T cell receptor (beta chain) was found in a study of T cells after yellow fever vaccination. Study outcomes and limitations: Reappearance after the booster was seen for most primary-vaccination clones, at 96% CD4 and about 90% CD8.

Regarding this clonotype: Its antigen remains unknown.

Trimming took 5 bases from V and 8 from J; bases not matched to a gene: 7. CDR1 and CDR2 (germline): MNHEY, SVGEGT. The CDR3 is 15 residues long. Production of TCR cDNA was by 5'RACE template switching, which also added a universal primer site and UMIs. TCRdb analysed the 5' RACE reads with MiXCR anew, one entry per CDR3 protein. The repertoire includes 620,000 or so distinct CDR3 sequences, roughly an eighth of them detected once, and about 15% sits in the top ten. This clonotype was obtained from a man aged 30-40 years who received the YFV17D yellow fever vaccine. The chain has TRBV6-2 or TRBV6-3 and TRBJ2-1, with 12 bases aligning to TRBD2. The sample consisted of PBMCs, taken on the day of the yellow fever booster vaccination. CDR3 sequence: CASSHGLAGLYEQFF. CDR3 DNA: TGTGCCAGCAGTCACGGACTAGCGGGGTTGTATGAGCAGTTCTTC.